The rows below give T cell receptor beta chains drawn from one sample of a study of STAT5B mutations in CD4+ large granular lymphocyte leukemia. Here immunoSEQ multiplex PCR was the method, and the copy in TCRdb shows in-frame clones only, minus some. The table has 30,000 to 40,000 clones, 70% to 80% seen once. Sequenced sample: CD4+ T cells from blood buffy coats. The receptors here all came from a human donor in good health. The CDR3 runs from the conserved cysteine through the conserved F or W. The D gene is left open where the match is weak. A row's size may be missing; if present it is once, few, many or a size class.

CDR3 DNA: TGCGCCAGCAGCCAGGGCGGGAGAAGCTCCTACAATGAGCAGTTCTTC; CDR3 protein: CASSQGGRSSYNEQFF; D gene: TRBD2; J gene: TRBJ2-1; V gene: TRBV4-1; clone size: once
CDR3 DNA: TGTGCCAGTAGTCCGAACAGGGTACAGGCCGGGGAGCTGTTTTTT; CDR3 protein: CASSPNRVQAGELFF; D gene: .; J gene: TRBJ2-2; V gene: TRBV19; clone size: .
CDR3 DNA: TGTGCCAGCAGCTTAGCCCACAGGCCCGGGGAGCTGTTTTTT; CDR3 protein: CASSLAHRPGELFF; D gene: .; J gene: TRBJ2-2; V gene: TRBV7-9; clone size: .
CDR3 DNA: TGTGCCAGCAGTTATTCGGGACCCAGCTCTGGAAACACCATATATTTT; CDR3 protein: CASSYSGPSSGNTIYF; D gene: .; J gene: TRBJ1-3; V gene: TRBV6-5; clone size: .
CDR3 DNA: TGTGCCAGCTCACCTTCGACAGGGGCGGGAAAGCAGTTCTTC; CDR3 protein: CASSPSTGAGKQFF; D gene: TRBD1; J gene: TRBJ2-1; V gene: TRBV18; clone size: .
CDR3 DNA: TGTGCCAGCAGCTTACGGGGACAGGGGGAGCAGTTCTTC; CDR3 protein: CASSLRGQGEQFF; D gene: TRBD1; J gene: TRBJ2-1; V gene: TRBV7-2; clone size: .
CDR3 DNA: TGTGCCAGCAGTTTCCCTACCGGGACAGGGCGTGAAAAACTGTTTTTT; CDR3 protein: CASSFPTGTGREKLFF; D gene: TRBD1; J gene: TRBJ1-4; V gene: TRBV6-6; clone size: once
CDR3 DNA: TGTGCCAGCAGTGACTTCGGGAGCGCCTTTTCTTACGAGCAGTACTTC; CDR3 protein: CASSDFGSAFSYEQYF; D gene: .; J gene: TRBJ2-7; V gene: TRBV6-1; clone size: .
CDR3 DNA: TGTGCTAGTGGAAGCGTCTCGGACGGTCAGCCCCAGCATTTT; CDR3 protein: CASGSVSDGQPQHF; D gene: .; J gene: TRBJ1-5; V gene: TRBV12-5; clone size: .
CDR3 DNA: TGTGCCAGTAGTATAGGGGGAACGCGCTCTGGAAACACCATATATTTT; CDR3 protein: CASSIGGTRSGNTIYF; D gene: .; J gene: TRBJ1-3; V gene: TRBV19; clone size: .
CDR3 DNA: TGTGCCATCAGTGACCCGGCTAGCGGGATCCAAGAGACCCAGTACTTC; CDR3 protein: CAISDPASGIQETQYF; D gene: TRBD2; J gene: TRBJ2-5; V gene: TRBV10-3; clone size: once
CDR3 DNA: TGTGCCAGCAGTGAAATCCCTAGAGGAGGGGTCACTGAAGCTTTCTTT; CDR3 protein: CASSEIPRGGVTEAFF; D gene: .; J gene: TRBJ1-1; V gene: TRBV6-1; clone size: .
CDR3 DNA: TGTGCCAGCAGCCAACCAGGGGGCAGGGGGACTGAAGCTTTCTTT; CDR3 protein: CASSQPGGRGTEAFF; D gene: TRBD1; J gene: TRBJ1-1; V gene: TRBV14; clone size: .
CDR3 DNA: TGCGCCAGCACCTGGACAGGGGCGAACACTGAAGCTTTCTTT; CDR3 protein: CASTWTGANTEAFF; D gene: TRBD1; J gene: TRBJ1-1; V gene: TRBV23-1; clone size: .
CDR3 DNA: TGTGCCAGCAAGTCGACAGGGGGAGGGGAGACCCAGTACTTC; CDR3 protein: CASKSTGGGETQYF; D gene: TRBD1; J gene: TRBJ2-5; V gene: TRBV6-6; clone size: .
CDR3 DNA: TGTGCCAGTAGTCACCGGGACAGGGTAGAAGGCTACACCTTC; CDR3 protein: CASSHRDRVEGYTF; D gene: TRBD1; J gene: TRBJ1-2; V gene: TRBV19; clone size: few
CDR3 DNA: TGTGCCAGCACTGTGACAGGGCTCGAAGGCTACACCTTC; CDR3 protein: CASTVTGLEGYTF; D gene: TRBD1; J gene: TRBJ1-2; V gene: TRBV6-1; clone size: .
CDR3 DNA: TGTGCCAGCAGCTTAGTGCGCGACAAGAACTATGGCTACACCTTC; CDR3 protein: CASSLVRDKNYGYTF; D gene: .; J gene: TRBJ1-2; V gene: TRBV7-2; clone size: .
CDR3 DNA: TGCAGCGTTGGGGCAGGGGCCACCGGGGAGCTGTTTTTT; CDR3 protein: CSVGAGATGELFF; D gene: .; J gene: TRBJ2-2; V gene: TRBV29-1; clone size: .
CDR3 DNA: TGCAGCGTTGCGTGGGGCCCGCGGGAGGAACAGGACGAAAAACTGTTTTTT; CDR3 protein: CSVAWGPREEQDEKLFF; D gene: .; J gene: TRBJ1-4; V gene: TRBV29-1; clone size: .
CDR3 DNA: TGCAGCGTTGGCGACAGGGATCGGTATGGCTACACCTTC; CDR3 protein: CSVGDRDRYGYTF; D gene: TRBD1; J gene: TRBJ1-2; V gene: TRBV29-1; clone size: .
CDR3 DNA: TGTGCCAGCAGGATTGGACAGGGCTTGGATGAGCAGTTCTTC; CDR3 protein: CASRIGQGLDEQFF; D gene: TRBD1; J gene: TRBJ2-1; V gene: TRBV2; clone size: .
CDR3 DNA: TGTGCCAGCAGCTTAGCGGAAGAACACAATGAGCAGTTCTTC; CDR3 protein: CASSLAEEHNEQFF; D gene: .; J gene: TRBJ2-1; V gene: TRBV11-2; clone size: .